This T cell receptor beta chain was captured by sequencing in a study of shared clonotypes between healthy human individuals. The wider study: Contributing individuals were two females and a few males aged 18 to 49. Overall study findings and caveats: Four donors shared approximately 5% of their naive CD4 clonotypes.

CDR3 length: 14 amino acids. Trimming took off 5 bases at V and 5 bases at J, with 15 bases between the two ends. CDR1 SGHTA and CDR2 FQGTGA come from the germline V gene. A remark on this clone: Its antigen is as yet unknown.

Naive CD4+ cells were CD45RA-selected; the remaining cells were memory. Each cell subset's genomic DNA was divided evenly among several immunoSEQ plates. The protocol was immunoSEQ multiplex PCR, while the TCRdb copy is restricted to in-frame clones and leaves out a portion. This table holds about 2.5 million clones, under 95% found once. The sample comprised naive CD4+ T cells from PBMCs. Regarding subset: CD45RA+ positively selected. V and J are TRBV7-3 and TRBJ2-5, with TRBD2 as a possible D gene (5 bases). The receptor was derived from a man aged 18 to 29 in good health. Some clones in this sample may be carry-over from other donors' samples. The CDR3: CASSPFGRGETQYF. CDR3 nucleotides: TGTGCCAGCAGCCCTTTTGGGAGAGGGGAGACCCAGTACTTC.